Listed below are T cell receptor beta chains from one sample, sequenced in a study of TIL therapy for anti-PD-1-resistant metastatic lung cancer. Generated by immunoSEQ multiplex PCR, the TCRdb table keeps only in-frame clones and is missing some. The sample lists about 50,000 clones, 70% to 85% seen once, with roughly 5% in the top ten. The source was blood, collected at baseline. All receptors come from a woman between 25 and 85 years old with non-small cell lung cancer. CDR3s include the opening cysteine and the closing phenylalanine or tryptophan. D genes are given only for firm matches. A row's size may be missing; if present it is once, few, many or a size class.

v_call	d_call	j_call	clone_size	cdr3_aa	cdr3_nt
TRBV28	-	TRBJ2-1	-	CASRPPGDNNEQFF	TGTGCCAGCAGACCCCCGGGAGACAACAATGAGCAGTTCTTC
TRBV6-6	-	TRBJ1-3	-	CASSYSAGNSGNTIYF	TGTGCCAGCAGTTACTCTGCGGGGAACTCTGGAAACACCATATATTTT
TRBV28	TRBD1	TRBJ1-4	-	CASSATGAVNEKLFF	TGTGCCAGCAGTGCTACAGGGGCAGTTAATGAAAAACTGTTTTTT
TRBV11-3	-	TRBJ2-7	once	CASSLGGYGEQYF	TGTGCCAGCAGCTTAGGGGGCTATGGGGAGCAGTACTTC
TRBV4-3	TRBD2	TRBJ2-3	-	CASSQDLGTSGGSTDTQYF	TGCGCCAGCAGCCAAGATTTGGGGACTAGCGGGGGGAGCACAGATACGCAGTATTTT
TRBV6-5	-	TRBJ2-7	few	CASSYSAQDPYEQYF	TGTGCCAGCAGTTACTCGGCCCAGGACCCCTACGAGCAGTACTTC
TRBV19	-	TRBJ1-2	-	CASSIPGQIYGYTF	TGTGCCAGTAGTATTCCCGGACAGATCTATGGCTACACCTTC
TRBV27	-	TRBJ1-2	-	CASSLSGYGYTF	TGTGCCAGCAGTTTATCGGGCTATGGCTACACCTTC
TRBV18	TRBD2	TRBJ2-7	-	CASSPVPSGRGLSYEQYF	TGTGCCAGCTCACCGGTTCCTAGCGGGAGGGGCCTGTCCTACGAGCAGTACTTC
TRBV5-1	TRBD2	TRBJ2-7	once	CASSTSGMVEQYF	TGCGCCAGCAGCACTAGCGGGATGGTCGAGCAGTACTTC
TRBV28	-	TRBJ1-5	-	CASSRAQDGNQPQHF	TGTGCCAGCAGTCGGGCGCAGGACGGCAATCAGCCCCAGCATTTT
TRBV18	TRBD1	TRBJ2-3	-	CASSPLRTGGTDTQYF	TGTGCCAGCTCACCGTTGAGAACAGGGGGCACAGATACGCAGTATTTT
TRBV19	TRBD2	TRBJ2-3	-	CASSIETSGGLSTDTQYF	TGTGCCAGTAGTATAGAAACTAGCGGGGGGCTAAGCACAGATACGCAGTATTTT
TRBV5-1	-	TRBJ2-2	medium-sized	CASSVPPTGGTGELFF	-
TRBV18	-	TRBJ2-2	few	CASSPVRQFTGELFF	TGTGCCAGCTCACCTGTGCGGCAGTTCACCGGGGAGCTGTTTTTT
TRBV5-1	-	TRBJ1-2	-	CASSLQINYGYTF	TGCGCCAGCAGTTTACAAATTAACTATGGCTACACCTTC
TRBV5-5	-	TRBJ2-5	few	CASSYEGDRIGETQYF	TGTGCCAGCAGCTATGAGGGAGATAGAATTGGAGAGACCCAGTACTTC
TRBV19	TRBD1	TRBJ1-1	-	CASSSEDRVNTEAFF	TGTGCCAGTAGTAGCGAGGACAGGGTGAACACTGAAGCTTTCTTT
TRBV19	-	TRBJ1-2	medium-sized	CASSTGRRTNYGYTF	TGTGCCAGTAGTACCGGACGGAGAACTAACTATGGCTACACCTTC
TRBV5-4	TRBD1	TRBJ2-3	-	CASSLVRDSYSTDTQYF	TGTGCCAGCAGCTTGGTCCGGGACAGCTATAGCACAGATACGCAGTATTTT
TRBV28	-	TRBJ1-1	few	CASSLYGALGTEAFF	TGTGCCAGCAGTCTCTATGGGGCGCTGGGCACTGAAGCTTTCTTT
TRBV28	TRBD2	TRBJ2-5	-	CASSFPVVASGQETQYF	TGTGCCAGCAGTTTCCCGGTAGTGGCTAGCGGGCAAGAGACCCAGTACTTC
TRBV5-4	-	TRBJ1-4	-	CASSLKAATNEKLFF	TGTGCCAGCAGCTTGAAGGCGGCAACTAATGAAAAACTGTTTTTT
TRBV29-1	-	TRBJ1-1	-	CSVEDQGWFAEAFF	TGCAGCGTTGAAGATCAGGGATGGTTCGCTGAAGCTTTCTTT
TRBV6-4	TRBD2	TRBJ2-1	-	CASSQAGSRNEQFF	TGTGCCAGCAGCCAAGCGGGATCCCGAAATGAGCAGTTCTTC
TRBV4-1	-	TRBJ2-5	-	CASSQRGGRPQETQYF	TGCGCCAGCAGCCAAAGGGGAGGACGGCCCCAAGAGACCCAGTACTTC
TRBV5-1	-	TRBJ1-1	-	CASSLESGVNAFF	TGCGCCAGCAGCTTGGAATCCGGGGTGAACGCTTTCTTT
TRBV10-2	-	TRBJ2-7	-	CASSESGRGLSPYEQYF	TGCGCCAGCAGTGAGTCGGGGAGGGGGCTAAGCCCCTACGAGCAGTACTTC
TRBV9	-	TRBJ2-3	-	CASSLGTGGPSTDTQYF	TGTGCCAGCAGCTTAGGGACTGGCGGTCCTAGCACAGATACGCAGTATTTT
TRBV9	-	TRBJ1-2	-	CASTQEPKGYGGYGYTF	TGTGCCAGCACCCAAGAACCGAAGGGGTATGGAGGCTATGGCTACACCTTC